The 21 T cell receptor beta chains given below trace back to one sample, sequenced in a study of T cell responses to AZD1222 COVID-19 vaccine (dated by TCRdb to the early 2020s). Library method: the immunoSEQ multiplex PCR assay. TCRdb mirrors the immuneACCESS table, restricted to in-frame sequences. Some clones are absent from its copies; in checked studies, under half trace to an unresolved V gene, and the reason for the others is unknown. The sample table holds about 120,000 clones, of which about 86% were seen once. The biggest ten clones account for around 3% of the sample. The label giving this sample's time point can be read as: about 28 days (+/-7) after the second vaccine dose. The material was peripheral blood, obtained 28 days after the second AZD1222 dose. Every receptor here comes from an adult who received the AZD1222 COVID-19 vaccine.

The rearrangement links TRBV28 to TRBJ1-1, with 10 bases matching TRBD1. The CDR3 contains 18 residues. Trimming cost V 5 bases and J 2 bases; bases outside gene matches: 14. Germline V gives CDR1 MDHEN, CDR2 SYDVKM. The CDR3 loop is CASSASGFETGGNTEAFF. The CDR3 DNA reads as TGTGCCAGCAGTGCATCAGGGTTTGAGACAGGGGGCAACACTGAAGCTTTCTTT.

This clone was seen a few times. This chain uses TRBV30 with TRBJ1-2, with D possibly matching TRBD1 (5 bases). This CDR3 has 12 amino acids. V shed 5 bases and J shed 8 bases, with 15 bases lying between them. CDR1 GTSNPN and CDR2 SVGIG come from the germline V gene (reference sequence). This chain's CDR3 is CAWDHGARGYTF. CDR3 nucleotides: TGTGCCTGGGACCACGGGGCTCGCGGCTACACCTTC.

This chain connects TRBV18 to TRBJ2-6; no reliable D call. Germline CDR1 KGHSH, CDR2 LQKENI. The ends were cut back, 4 bases at V and 0 bases at J, with 10 bases in the middle. CDR3 length: 16 amino acids. For the CDR3, the DNA is TGTGCCAGCTCACAGACGCGGAACTCTGGGGCCAACGTCCTGACTTTC. This translates into CASSQTRNSGANVLTF.

The J gene is TRBJ1-5, the V gene TRBV2, with no clear D. The CDR3 runs to 15 residues. V was trimmed by 7 bases and J by 1 base, leaving 14 bases between them. CDR1 is SNHLY, CDR2 FYNNEI, per germline. The CDR3 DNA reads as TGTGCCAGCAATGACTTAGGGTGGAGCAATCAGCCCCAGCATTTT. This sequence encodes CASNDLGWSNQPQHF.

This rearrangement joins TRBV11-2 to TRBJ1-3, with 8 bases aligning to TRBD1. With 7 bases clipped from V and 5 bases from J, the junction kept 7 bases outside the gene matches. This CDR3 has 14 amino acids. Per the germline V gene, CDR1 is SGHAT and CDR2 is FQNNGV. The CDR3 here is CASNSRQGRNTIYF. The CDR3 coding sequence is TGTGCCAGCAACTCCCGACAGGGGAGAAACACCATATATTTT.

The rearrangement uses TRBV9 and TRBJ2-3; no reliable D call. Trimming pared 0 bases from V and 0 bases from J, leaving 8 bases between. Per germline, CDR1 SGDLS and CDR2 YYNGEE. This CDR3 spans 15 amino acids. The DNA of the CDR3 is TGTGCCAGCAGCGTAGGTACCACTAGCACAGATACGCAGTATTTT. This translates into CASSVGTTSTDTQYF.

The V and J genes are TRBV9 and TRBJ2-1; 9 bases agree with TRBD2. J lost 8 bases, V lost 4 bases, and 16 bases had no gene match. Looked up from germline, CDR1 is SGDLS and CDR2 is YYNGEE. This CDR3 is built from 17 residues. The CDR3 bases are TGTGCCAGCAGCCTGAGGGGAGCGGGGGGCCTTAGGGATGAGCAGTTCTTC. Residues: CASSLRGAGGLRDEQFF.

This chain links TRBV7-2 with TRBJ1-1; TRBD1 might be the D (5 bases). Germline CDR1 is SGHTA and CDR2 is FQGNSA. The V gene lost 5 bases and the J gene lost 1 base, with 14 bases spanning the gap. This CDR3 spans 15 amino acids. In nucleotides, the CDR3 is TGTGCCAGCAGCACCACCGGGGGGAGGAACACTGAAGCTTTCTTT. It is translated as CASSTTGGRNTEAFF.

This chain links TRBV6-5 with TRBJ2-1; no clear D. The V gene lost 6 bases and the J gene lost 0 bases, with 6 bases spanning the gap. From germline, CDR1 is MNHEY and CDR2 SVGAGI. The length of the CDR3 is 13 residues. CDR3: CASSQTSYNEQFF. Written as DNA, the CDR3 is TGTGCCAGCAGCCAAACCTCCTACAATGAGCAGTTCTTC.

The V call is TRBV29-1, the J call TRBJ2-7, with 9 bases aligning to TRBD1. Germline V gives CDR1 SQVTM, CDR2 ANQGSEA. J was trimmed by 6 bases and V by 5 bases; bases with no gene match: 8. This CDR3 is built from 13 residues. In nucleotides, the CDR3 is TGCAGCGTTTTGGGACAGGGCTTAGGCGAGCAGTACTTC. Translating it yields CSVLGQGLGEQYF.

This sequence joins TRBV6-2 or TRBV6-3 and TRBJ1-5; maybe TRBD1 (6 bases). With 0 bases removed from V and 3 bases from J, the gap between germline ends came to 24 bases. Looked up from germline, CDR1 is MNHEY and CDR2 is SVGEGT. The CDR3 contains 20 residues. CDR3 residues: CASSYSFVDTGREPNQPQHF. CDR3 DNA: TGTGCCAGCAGTTACTCCTTTGTGGATACAGGGAGGGAACCCAATCAGCCCCAGCATTTT.

This clone was detected once. The V call is TRBV18, the J call TRBJ2-7; possible D gene TRBD1, 6 bases. There are 14 residues in the CDR3. V lost 4 bases and J lost 2, with 12 bases in between. CDR1 is KGHSH, CDR2 LQKENI, per germline. Written as DNA, the CDR3 is TGTGCCAGCTCACTGTCCGGGACAACCTACGAGCAGTACTTC. It codes for CASSLSGTTYEQYF.

The chain combines TRBV5-1 with TRBJ1-4; 7 bases agree with TRBD1. The CDR3 length is 12 residues. Germline CDR1 SGHRS, CDR2 YFSETQ. The J segment lost 13 bases and the V segment lost 4 bases, leaving 7 bases of the junction unmatched. CDR3 coding DNA: TGCGCCAGCAGCCGGACAGGCGGAATACTGTTTTTT. This encodes CASSRTGGILFF.

CDR3 sequence: CASSQGGRTYEQYF. The CDR3 bases are TGTGCCAGTAGTCAAGGGGGCCGTACCTACGAGCAGTACTTC. The rearrangement links TRBV19 to TRBJ2-7, with TRBD1 matching over 7 bases. The CDR3 has 14 amino acids. V shed 5 bases, J shed 2 bases, and the junction held 6 bases outside the gene matches. Germline V lookup: CDR1 LNHDA, CDR2 SQIVND (reference sequence).

The chain combines TRBV19 with TRBJ2-7; 8 nucleotides align to TRBD1. Trimming at V came to 4 bases and at J to 3 bases, leaving 11 bases not matched to a gene. The CDR3 covers 16 residues. Germline V lookup: CDR1 LNHDA, CDR2 SQIVND (reference sequence). The CDR3 loop is CASSNKQGVTLYEQYF. The CDR3 DNA sequence: TGTGCCAGTAGTAATAAACAGGGGGTGACCCTCTACGAGCAGTACTTC.

The genes are TRBV6-5 and TRBJ1-1; D unclear. V was cut by 0 bases and J by 5 bases, with 7 bases left in between. There are 13 residues in the CDR3. CDR1 and CDR2 (germline): MNHEY, SVGAGI. The CDR3: CASSYSAGTEAFF. The CDR3 nucleotides are TGTGCCAGCAGTTACTCGGCAGGAACTGAAGCTTTCTTT.

The genes are TRBV4-1 and TRBJ1-2; 10 bases match TRBD1. Germline V lookup: CDR1 MGHRA, CDR2 YSYEKL. With 4 bases clipped from V and 1 base from J, the junction kept 6 bases outside the gene matches. The CDR3 is 16 residues long. The CDR3 spells CASSPVGQGVNYGYTF. The DNA for the CDR3 is TGCGCCAGCAGCCCCGTAGGACAGGGGGTTAACTATGGCTACACCTTC.

The V call is TRBV30, the J call TRBJ1-3; TRBD1 matches 8 bases. The CDR3 extends over 15 amino acids. Germline V gene data show CDR1 as GTSNPN and CDR2 as SVGIG (reference sequence). The trim removed 2 bases at V and 1 base at J, leaving 4 bases unmatched. CDR3: CAWSWTGISGNTIYF. The CDR3 DNA reads as TGTGCCTGGAGTTGGACAGGGATATCTGGAAACACCATATATTTT.

This clone occurred once. The genes are TRBV12-5 and TRBJ2-5; 8 nucleotides line up with TRBD2. The J segment lost 1 base and the V segment lost 5 bases, leaving 3 bases of the junction unmatched. CDR1 and CDR2 from the germline V gene are LGHNT and FRNRAP. The CDR3 is 14 amino acids. CDR3 DNA sequence: TGTGCTAGTGGTACTAGCGGCCTCCAAGAGACCCAGTACTTC. This encodes CASGTSGLQETQYF.

This rearrangement joins TRBV11-3 to TRBJ2-2; D possibly corresponds to TRBD2 (5 bases). Germline V gives CDR1 SGHNT, CDR2 YENEEA. The V and J ends lost 5 bases and 2 bases respectively, with 9 bases between them. CDR3 length: 14 amino acids. The CDR3 region has the DNA TGTGCCAGCAGCCCGCCTAGCAACACCGGGGAGCTGTTTTTT. Its protein product is CASSPPSNTGELFF.

The V and J genes are TRBV5-1 and TRBJ2-1, with TRBD2 identical over 8 bases. Trimming cost V 0 bases and J 3 bases; bases outside gene matches: 5. CDR1 is SGHRS and CDR2 is YFSETQ in the germline V gene. The CDR3 spans 16 residues. The chain's CDR3 is CASSLVAGGYYNEQFF. The CDR3 region has the DNA TGCGCCAGCAGCTTGGTGGCGGGGGGTTACTACAATGAGCAGTTCTTC. The whole variable domain, remainder taken from reference TRBV5-1 and TRBJ2-1, is KAGVTQTPRYLIKTRGQQVTLSCSPISGHRSVSWYQQTPGQGLQFLFEYFSETQRNKGNFPGRFSGRQFSNSRSEMNVSTLELGDSALYLCASSLVAGGYYNEQFFGPGTRLTVL.